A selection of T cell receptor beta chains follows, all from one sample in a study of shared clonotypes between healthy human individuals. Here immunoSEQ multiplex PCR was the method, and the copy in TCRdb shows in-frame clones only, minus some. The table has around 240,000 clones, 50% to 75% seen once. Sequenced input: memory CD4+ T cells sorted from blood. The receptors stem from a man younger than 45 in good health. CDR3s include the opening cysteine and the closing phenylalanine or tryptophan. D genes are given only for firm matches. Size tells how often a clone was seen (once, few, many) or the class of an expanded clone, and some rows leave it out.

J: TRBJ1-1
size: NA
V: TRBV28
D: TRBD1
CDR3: CASSYLTGGAQLGAEAFF
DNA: TGTGCCAGCAGTTACCTTACAGGGGGCGCCCAGTTGGGTGCTGAAGCTTTCTTT

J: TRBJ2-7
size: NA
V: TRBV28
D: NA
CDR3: CASSPPPGRFSYEQYF
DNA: TGTGCCAGCAGTCCCCCCCCAGGTCGCTTCTCCTACGAGCAGTACTTC

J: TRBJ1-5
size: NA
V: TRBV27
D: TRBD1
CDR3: CASSLNLDRGNQPQHF
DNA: TGTGCCAGCAGTTTAAATCTGGACAGGGGCAATCAGCCCCAGCATTTT

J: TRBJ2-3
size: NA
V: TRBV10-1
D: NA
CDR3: CASRDFFATDTQYF
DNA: TGCGCCAGCAGGGACTTTTTCGCGACAGATACGCAGTATTTT

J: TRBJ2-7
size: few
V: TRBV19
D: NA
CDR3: CASSRPTLPYEQYF
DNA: TGTGCCAGTAGTCGTCCGACACTTCCCTACGAGCAGTACTTC

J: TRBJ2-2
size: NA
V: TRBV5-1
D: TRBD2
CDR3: CASNPGTNANTGELFF
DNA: TGCGCCAGCAACCCCGGGACTAACGCGAACACCGGGGAGCTGTTTTTT

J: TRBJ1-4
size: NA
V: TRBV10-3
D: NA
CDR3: CAISDPESRSEKLFF
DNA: TGTGCCATCAGTGACCCCGAAAGCCGATCAGAAAAACTGTTTTTT

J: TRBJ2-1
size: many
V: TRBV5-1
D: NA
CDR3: CASSQAELSSYNEQFF
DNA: TGCGCCAGCAGCCAAGCGGAATTGAGCTCCTACAATGAGCAGTTCTTC

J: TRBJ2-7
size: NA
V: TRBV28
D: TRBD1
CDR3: CASSGQGTYEQYF
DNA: TGTGCCAGCAGTGGACAGGGAACCTACGAGCAGTACTTC

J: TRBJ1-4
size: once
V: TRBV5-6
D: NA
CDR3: CASSKGRHATNEKLFF
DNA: TGTGCCAGCAGTAAAGGTCGCCATGCAACTAATGAAAAACTGTTTTTT

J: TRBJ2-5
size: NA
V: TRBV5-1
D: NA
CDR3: CASSLGGSPGETQYF
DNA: TGCGCCAGCAGCTTGGGGGGCAGTCCCGGGGAGACCCAGTACTTC

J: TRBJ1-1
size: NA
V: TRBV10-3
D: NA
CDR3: CAISGDKNTEAFF
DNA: TGTGCCATCAGTGGAGACAAGAACACTGAAGCTTTCTTT

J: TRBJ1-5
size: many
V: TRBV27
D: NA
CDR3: CASSLSFGTNQHF
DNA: TGTGCCAGCAGTTTATCCTTCGGGACTAACCAGCATTTT

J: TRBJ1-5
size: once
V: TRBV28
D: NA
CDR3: CASSLPEDGYSNQPQHF
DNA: TGTGCCAGCAGTTTACCCGAGGACGGATATAGCAATCAGCCCCAGCATTTT

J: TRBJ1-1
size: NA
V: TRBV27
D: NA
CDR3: CASSLSLTDNTEAFF
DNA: TGTGCCAGCAGTTTATCTTTGACAGACAACACTGAAGCTTTCTTT

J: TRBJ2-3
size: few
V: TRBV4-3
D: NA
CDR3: CASSQEADTQYF
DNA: TGCGCCAGCAGCCAAGAAGCAGATACGCAGTATTTT

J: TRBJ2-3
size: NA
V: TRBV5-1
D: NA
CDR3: CASDRGNSADTQYF
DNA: TGCGCCAGCGATCGGGGAAATAGTGCAGATACGCAGTATTTT

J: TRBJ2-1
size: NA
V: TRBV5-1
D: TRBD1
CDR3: CASSLATTGGYNEQFF
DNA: TGCGCCAGCAGCTTGGCCACGACAGGGGGGTACAATGAGCAGTTCTTC

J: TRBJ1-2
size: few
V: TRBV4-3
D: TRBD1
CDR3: CASSRDAGQTNYGYTF
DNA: TGCGCCAGCAGCCGAGACGCGGGACAGACCAACTATGGCTACACCTTC

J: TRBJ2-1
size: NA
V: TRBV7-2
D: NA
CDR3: CASSLDGSSYNEQFF
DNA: TGTGCCAGCAGCTTAGACGGAAGCTCCTACAATGAGCAGTTCTTC

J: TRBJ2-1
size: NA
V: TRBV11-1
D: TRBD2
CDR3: CASSLVSGSKNEQFF
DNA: TGTGCCAGCAGCTTAGTAAGCGGGAGTAAGAATGAGCAGTTCTTC

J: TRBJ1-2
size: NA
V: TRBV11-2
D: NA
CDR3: CASSLDDPPFGPYFYGYTF
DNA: TGTGCCAGCAGCTTAGATGACCCTCCTTTTGGTCCCTACTTCTATGGCTACACCTTC

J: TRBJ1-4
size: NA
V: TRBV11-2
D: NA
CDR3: CASSLEGRFGGNNEKLFF
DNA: TGTGCCAGCAGCCTAGAAGGGCGGTTCGGGGGTAATAATGAAAAACTGTTTTTT

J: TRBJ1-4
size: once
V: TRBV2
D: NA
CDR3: CASSAGRYNEKLFF
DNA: TGTGCCAGCAGTGCCGGCAGGTATAATGAAAAACTGTTTTTT

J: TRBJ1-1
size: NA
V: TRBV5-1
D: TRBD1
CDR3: CASSWTGGFDTKAFF
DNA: TGCGCCAGCAGCTGGACAGGGGGCTTCGACACTAAAGCTTTCTTT

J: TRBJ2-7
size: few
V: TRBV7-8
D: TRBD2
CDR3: CASSPNAGTKDEQYF
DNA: TGTGCCAGCAGCCCCAACGCCGGGACTAAAGACGAGCAGTACTTC

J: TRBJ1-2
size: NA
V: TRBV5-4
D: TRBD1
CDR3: CASSLAGTAIFLGYTF
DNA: TGTGCCAGCAGCTTGGCCGGGACAGCGATTTTTCTTGGCTACACCTTC

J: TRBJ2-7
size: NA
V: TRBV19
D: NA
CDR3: CASSSTHGYEQYF
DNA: TGTGCCAGTAGTAGTACACACGGCTACGAGCAGTACTTC

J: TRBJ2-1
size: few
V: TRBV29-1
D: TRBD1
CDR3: CSVADRSRNEQFF
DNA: TGCAGCGTTGCGGACAGGAGTCGCAATGAGCAGTTCTTC

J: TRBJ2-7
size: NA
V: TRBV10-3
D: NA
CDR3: CAIREWTASSYEQYF
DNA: TGTGCCATCAGGGAATGGACGGCCAGCTCCTACGAGCAGTACTTC

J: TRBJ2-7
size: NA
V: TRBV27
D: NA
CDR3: CASSLEAWGRQYF
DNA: TGTGCCAGCAGCCTGGAGGCCTGGGGGAGACAGTACTTC

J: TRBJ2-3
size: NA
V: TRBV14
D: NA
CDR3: CASSNKFSYTDTQYF
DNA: TGTGCCAGTTCAAATAAGTTTAGCTACACAGATACGCAGTATTTT

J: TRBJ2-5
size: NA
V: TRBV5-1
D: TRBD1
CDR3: CASSLQGAETQYF
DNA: TGCGCCAGCAGCTTACAGGGGGCAGAGACCCAGTACTTC

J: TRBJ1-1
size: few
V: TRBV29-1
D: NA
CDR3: CSARQETEAFF
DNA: TGCAGCGCAAGACAGGAGACTGAAGCTTTCTTT

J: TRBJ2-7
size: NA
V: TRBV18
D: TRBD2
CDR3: CASSPEYSGGLGEQYF
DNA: TGTGCCAGCTCACCAGAGTACAGCGGGGGGCTAGGGGAGCAGTACTTC

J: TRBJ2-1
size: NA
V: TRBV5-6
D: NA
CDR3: CASSLVSFNEQFF
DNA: TGTGCCAGCAGCTTGGTGTCGTTCAATGAGCAGTTCTTC

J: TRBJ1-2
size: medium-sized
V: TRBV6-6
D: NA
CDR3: CASSSTGYDYGYTF
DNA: TGTGCCAGCAGTTCTACAGGGTACGACTATGGCTACACCTTC

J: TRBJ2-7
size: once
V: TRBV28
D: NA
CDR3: CASKGVAYEQYF
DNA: TGTGCCAGCAAGGGGGTCGCGTACGAGCAGTACTTC

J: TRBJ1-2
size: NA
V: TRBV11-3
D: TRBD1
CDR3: CASSPGTALRYTF
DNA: TGTGCCAGCAGCCCCGGGACAGCTCTGCGCTACACCTTC

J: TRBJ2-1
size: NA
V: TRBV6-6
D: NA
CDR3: CAGGFVRGDEQFF
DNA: TGTGCCGGAGGTTTCGTCAGGGGAGATGAGCAGTTCTTC

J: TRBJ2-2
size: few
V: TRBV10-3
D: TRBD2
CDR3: CAISELAAPTGELFF
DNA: TGTGCCATCAGTGAACTAGCGGCACCCACCGGGGAGCTGTTTTTT

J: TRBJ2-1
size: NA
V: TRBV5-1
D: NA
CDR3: CASSGGDNRYGNEQFF
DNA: TGCGCCAGCTCCGGCGGGGACAACCGGTACGGCAATGAGCAGTTCTTC

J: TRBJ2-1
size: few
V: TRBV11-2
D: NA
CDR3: CASSLSRGKDEQFF
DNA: TGTGCCAGCAGCTTGAGCAGGGGTAAGGATGAGCAGTTCTTC

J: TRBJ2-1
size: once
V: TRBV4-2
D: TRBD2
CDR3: CASSQAVIGSSGTKNNEQFF
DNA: TGTGCCAGCAGCCAAGCGGTTATAGGATCTAGCGGGACCAAAAACAATGAGCAGTTCTTC

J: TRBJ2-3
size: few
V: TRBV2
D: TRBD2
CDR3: CASRELAGDTDTQYF
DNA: TGTGCCAGCAGGGAGCTAGCGGGAGATACAGATACGCAGTATTTT

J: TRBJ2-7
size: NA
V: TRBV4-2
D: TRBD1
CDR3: CASSQGSPGQGALEAYEQYF
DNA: TGTGCCAGCAGCCAAGGCTCTCCGGGACAGGGGGCGCTTGAGGCCTACGAGCAGTACTTC

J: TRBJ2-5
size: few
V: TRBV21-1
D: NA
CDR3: CASSRGGRETQYF
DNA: TGTGCCAGCTCCAGGGGAGGTAGGGAGACCCAGTACTTC

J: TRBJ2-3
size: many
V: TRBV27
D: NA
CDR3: CASGGRLFTTDTQYF
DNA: TGTGCCAGCGGCGGACGCCTGTTCACAACAGATACGCAGTATTTT

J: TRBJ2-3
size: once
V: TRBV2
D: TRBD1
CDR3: CASRQTGSDIIDTQYF
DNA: TGTGCCAGCAGGCAGACAGGGTCCGACATTATCGATACGCAGTATTTT

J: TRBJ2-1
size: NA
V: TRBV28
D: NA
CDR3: CASSFLSYNEQFF
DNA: TGTGCCAGCAGTTTCCTTTCCTACAATGAGCAGTTCTTC

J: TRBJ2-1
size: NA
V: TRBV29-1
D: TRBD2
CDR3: CSAAGASGRGDEQFF
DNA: TGCAGCGCCGCCGGAGCTAGCGGGAGAGGTGATGAGCAGTTCTTC

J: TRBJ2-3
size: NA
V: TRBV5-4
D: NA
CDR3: CASSSYGRVTTPRTDTQYF
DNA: TGTGCCAGCAGCTCCTACGGACGAGTCACTACGCCCCGCACAGATACGCAGTATTTT

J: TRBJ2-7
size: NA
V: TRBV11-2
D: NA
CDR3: CASSRIGAEQYF
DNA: TGTGCCAGCAGCCGTATTGGGGCCGAGCAGTACTTC

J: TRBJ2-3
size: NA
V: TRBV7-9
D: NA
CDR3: CASSVEAAGQQYF
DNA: TGTGCCAGTTCTGTCGAAGCGGCGGGGCAACAGTATTTT

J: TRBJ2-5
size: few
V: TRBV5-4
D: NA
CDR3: CASSLAYQETQYF
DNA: TGTGCCAGCAGCTTGGCCTACCAAGAGACCCAGTACTTC

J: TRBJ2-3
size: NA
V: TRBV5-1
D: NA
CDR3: CASSREMKGDTQYF
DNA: TGCGCCAGCAGTAGGGAGATGAAGGGTGATACGCAGTATTTT

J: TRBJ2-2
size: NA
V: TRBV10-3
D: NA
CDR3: CAITGGDTGELFF
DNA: TGTGCCATCACAGGTGGAGACACCGGGGAGCTGTTTTTT

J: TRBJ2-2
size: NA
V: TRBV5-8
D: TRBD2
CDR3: CASSTGLPSGELFF
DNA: TGTGCCAGCAGCACGGGACTACCCTCCGGGGAGCTGTTTTTT

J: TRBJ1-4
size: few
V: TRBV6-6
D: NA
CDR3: CASIKGVGATEKLFF
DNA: TGTGCCAGCATCAAGGGAGTAGGGGCTACTGAAAAACTGTTTTTT

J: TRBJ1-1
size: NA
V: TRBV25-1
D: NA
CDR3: CASSDMLGRAAQAFF
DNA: TGTGCCAGCAGTGATATGTTGGGAAGGGCAGCACAAGCTTTCTTT